This entry lists 18 T cell receptor beta chains sequenced from one sample in a study of blood T cell repertoires in COVID-19. Clones were sequenced by immunoSEQ multiplex PCR, and TCRdb holds only the in-frame ones, with some missing. The profile shows 120,000 or so clones, 87% of them singletons. Sequencing used peripheral blood. These receptors were obtained from a human donor in a cohort sampled during active COVID-19.

The chain joins TRBV28 to TRBJ2-7; TRBD1 agrees at 9 bases. This CDR3 comprises 14 residues. The junction had 4 bases not matched to a gene; V was cut back by 6 bases and J by 1 base. From germline, CDR1 is MDHEN and CDR2 SYDVKM. CDR3 loop: CASSRQGVSYEQYF. For the CDR3, the DNA is TGTGCCAGCAGCCGACAGGGGGTTTCCTACGAGCAGTACTTC.

The J gene is TRBJ1-1, the V gene TRBV18; 7 positions agree with TRBD1. V gave up 2 bases and J gave up 1 base; unmatched junction bases: 4. The CDR3 is 15 amino acids. Germline CDR1 is KGHSH and CDR2 is LQKENI. The CDR3 is CASSPKQGSNTEAFF. The CDR3 coding sequence is TGTGCCAGCTCACCAAAACAGGGGTCGAACACTGAAGCTTTCTTT. Together with reference TRBV18 and TRBJ1-1, the CDR3 gives the full variable domain: NAGVMQNPRHLVRRRGQEARLRCSPMKGHSHVYWYRQLPEEGLKFMVYLQKENIIDESGMPKERFSAEFPKEGPSILRIQQVVRGDSAAYFCASSPKQGSNTEAFFGQGTRLTVV.

The chain links TRBV4-1 to TRBJ1-4; D call uncertain. V dropped 0 bases and J dropped 5 bases, with 16 bases sitting between them. Per the germline V gene, CDR1 is MGHRA and CDR2 is YSYEKL. The CDR3 totals 17 residues. The CDR3 region has the DNA TGCGCCAGCAGCCAAGAAATGGGAGGCAAAGGGAATGAAAAACTGTTTTTT. Protein: CASSQEMGGKGNEKLFF.

CDR3 loop: CASSLAPGDYGYTF. The DNA for the CDR3 is TGCGCCAGCAGCTTGGCCCCGGGAGACTATGGCTACACCTTC. V is TRBV5-1 and J is TRBJ1-2; D gene unclear. V was clipped by 0 bases and J by 3 bases, with 9 bases between them. The CDR3 consists of 14 residues. Per the germline V gene, CDR1 is SGHRS and CDR2 is YFSETQ.

This chain links TRBV5-1 with TRBJ2-3; no clear D gene. Germline V gene sequence: CDR1 SGHRS, CDR2 YFSETQ. Trimming left V 0 bases short and J 2 bases short, with 10 bases between. This CDR3 is 15 amino acids long. Here the CDR3 reads CASSLEEFITDTQYF. CDR3 sequence (DNA): TGCGCCAGCAGCTTGGAAGAGTTTATCACAGATACGCAGTATTTT.

This chain links TRBV2 with TRBJ2-7, with 7 bases that match TRBD1. There are 16 residues in the CDR3. V shed 1 base and J 3 bases; nucleotides not matched to a gene: 9. Germline V gives CDR1 SNHLY, CDR2 FYNNEI. The CDR3 bases are TGTGCCAGCAGTGAAGGTTGGGACAGTATCCTCTACGAGCAGTACTTC. Translating it yields CASSEGWDSILYEQYF.

The chain employs TRBV13 and TRBJ1-1; 8 nucleotides line up with TRBD1. Germline lookup yields CDR1 PRHDT and CDR2 FYEKMQ (reference sequence). V shed 6 bases, J shed 1 base, and the junction held 4 bases outside the gene matches. This CDR3 has 14 amino acids. The CDR3 sequence is CASRAGTGNTEAFF. CDR3 coding DNA: TGTGCCAGCAGAGCCGGGACAGGGAACACTGAAGCTTTCTTT.

This clone occurred once. This chain links TRBV19 with TRBJ2-3; 14 bases line up with TRBD2. The CDR3 is 18 amino acids. Germline lookup yields CDR1 LNHDA and CDR2 SQIVND (reference sequence). Trimming removed 4 bases from V and 3 bases from J; junction bases left unmatched: 9. CDR3 loop: CASSKAGLAGGVTDTQYF. Written as DNA, the CDR3 is TGTGCCAGTAGTAAAGCCGGACTAGCGGGAGGCGTGACAGATACGCAGTATTTT.

This clone occurred once. The rearrangement links TRBV5-6 to TRBJ1-6; D is possibly TRBD1 (5 bases). CDR1 and CDR2 (germline): SGHDT, YYEEEE. Trimming removed 1 base from V and 7 bases from J, with 18 bases in between. This CDR3 has 17 amino acids. The CDR3 nucleotides are TGTGCCAGCAGCTTGATTGTAGGGGCAACTATAAATTCACCCCTCCACTTT. This codes for CASSLIVGATINSPLHF.

The chain is built from TRBV29-1 and TRBJ2-3, with 9 bases identical to TRBD2. The CDR3 sequence is 15 residues long. With V trimmed by 8 bases and J by 2 bases, 11 bases remained unmatched. CDR1 is SQVTM and CDR2 is ANQGSEA in the germline V gene. CDR3 bases: TGCAGCTTTTCTTGGACTAGCGCTTTCACAGATACGCAGTATTTT. Amino acids: CSFSWTSAFTDTQYF.

The chain links TRBV18 to TRBJ2-1, with 11 bases aligning to TRBD2. Germline lookup yields CDR1 KGHSH and CDR2 LQKENI. V lost 2 bases and J lost 10; bases outside the gene matches: 13. The CDR3 is 17 residues long. CDR3 coding DNA: TGTGCCAGCTCACCAAATTCGGTTCTAGCGGGAGGTGGGGAGCAGTTCTTC. Its protein product is CASSPNSVLAGGGEQFF.

The chain recombines TRBV6-5 with TRBJ1-3; TRBD1 is a possible D gene (6 bases). Trimming left V 6 bases short and J 4 bases short, with 16 bases between. The germline gives CDR1 MNHEY, CDR2 SVGAGI. This CDR3 has 15 amino acids. The CDR3 is CASRKPTGSGNTIYF. DNA of the CDR3: TGTGCCAGCAGAAAACCCACAGGGTCCGGAAACACCATATATTTT.

This clone was detected only a few times. The chain links TRBV6-6 to TRBJ1-2; D gene ambiguous. This CDR3 is built from 12 residues. CDR1 is MNHNY and CDR2 is SVGAGI in the germline V gene (reference sequence). Deletions cut 4 bases from V and 5 bases from J, with 8 bases between. CDR3 loop: CASSSGGYGYTF. For the CDR3, the DNA is TGTGCCAGCAGTTCGGGAGGGTATGGCTACACCTTC.

V gene TRBV5-1 combines with J gene TRBJ1-4; D not resolved. Between the trimmed V and J ends, which lost 0 bases and 7 bases, there was a span of 16 bases. Germline lookup yields CDR1 SGHRS and CDR2 YFSETQ. The CDR3 spans 16 residues. The CDR3 DNA follows: TGCGCCAGCAGCTTGGCCCCCGACGGGAGGTCTGAAAAACTGTTTTTT. Translated: CASSLAPDGRSEKLFF.

The chain joins TRBV10-1 to TRBJ1-1, with 9 bases matching TRBD1. The CDR3 loop spans 14 amino acids. Germline V gene sequence: CDR1 WNHNN, CDR2 SYGVQD (reference sequence). J gave up 11 bases and V 2 bases, and 9 bases lay outside the gene matches. The CDR3 protein is CASSEIGQGTKAFF. In DNA form, the CDR3 reads TGCGCCAGCAGTGAGATAGGACAGGGGACGAAGGCTTTCTTT.

The chain uses TRBV5-1 and TRBJ1-2; TRBD1 matches 11 bases. The CDR3 length is 15 residues. Unmatched junction bases numbered 4, after V lost 3 bases and J lost 3 bases. CDR1 is SGHRS and CDR2 is YFSETQ in the germline V gene. This CDR3 is CASSSGQGADYGYTF. The CDR3 coding sequence is TGCGCCAGCAGCTCTGGACAGGGGGCGGACTATGGCTACACCTTC.

This sequence joins TRBV7-9 and TRBJ1-2, with TRBD1 matching over 8 bases. Germline V gene lookup returns CDR1 SEHNR and CDR2 FQNEAQ (reference sequence). Trimming took 3 bases from V and 7 from J; bases not matched to a gene: 13. This CDR3 has 16 amino acids. The CDR3 DNA reads TGTGCCAGCAGCTTGAAGCCGACAGGACAGGGCTTTGGCTACACCTTC. Encoded protein: CASSLKPTGQGFGYTF.

The chain carries TRBV4-2 and TRBJ2-2; perhaps TRBD2 as D (5 bases). V was trimmed by 3 bases and J by 1 base, leaving 9 bases between them. This CDR3 is 15 amino acids long. The germline gives CDR1 LGHNA, CDR2 YNFKEQ. This CDR3 reads CASSHKAENTGELFF. CDR3 bases: TGTGCCAGCAGCCATAAAGCGGAGAACACCGGGGAGCTGTTTTTT.